Listed below are T cell receptor beta chains from one sample, sequenced in a study of CD8+ T cells in alopecia areata. Some clones are missing from TCRdb's copy, which holds only in-frame ones; the method was immunoSEQ multiplex PCR. The table shows about 210,000 clones, with around 65% occurring only once. This material consisted of CD4+ T cells sorted from blood, taken at approximately week 45, from a patient treated with tofacitinib. The receptors stem from a human donor with alopecia areata. The CDR3 runs from the conserved cysteine through the conserved F or W. D genes are given only for firm matches. Some rows have no size entry. The others give once, few or many, or a class for an expanded clone.

D gene,clone size,V gene,J gene,CDR3 protein,CDR3 DNA
NA,NA,TRBV29-1,TRBJ1-2,CSVDTGDLYGYTF,TGCAGCGTTGATACGGGGGATCTCTATGGCTACACCTTC
NA,once,TRBV7-2,TRBJ2-5,CASSLAGFQGTQYF,TGTGCCAGCAGCTTAGCGGGGTTTCAAGGGACCCAGTACTTC
NA,once,TRBV7-9,TRBJ1-4,CASSQDGANEKLFF,TGTGCCAGCAGCCAGGACGGAGCTAATGAAAAACTGTTTTTT
NA,few,TRBV6-6,TRBJ1-1,CASSYEIMNTEAFF,TGTGCCAGCAGTTACGAGATCATGAACACTGAAGCTTTCTTT
TRBD1,few,TRBV7-8,TRBJ1-4,CASSPQGVFNEKLFF,TGTGCCAGCAGCCCGCAGGGGGTGTTTAATGAAAAACTGTTTTTT
NA,NA,TRBV30,TRBJ1-2,CAWSVSQTGGYTF,TGTGCCTGGAGTGTATCGCAGACAGGTGGCTACACCTTC
NA,NA,TRBV5-1,TRBJ1-2,CASSPGTPPF,TGCGCCAGCAGTCCCGGGACCCCACCCTTC
TRBD1,NA,TRBV10-3,TRBJ2-7,CAISADRVRYF,TGTGCCATCAGTGCTGACAGGGTCCGGTACTTC
NA,NA,TRBV29-1,TRBJ1-3,CSAQSGNTIYF,TGCAGCGCGCAGTCTGGAAACACCATATATTTT
NA,NA,TRBV30,TRBJ2-7,CAWRQGAYEQYF,TGTGCCTGGAGACAGGGCGCCTACGAGCAGTACTTC
TRBD1,NA,TRBV30,TRBJ1-1,CASVYRGRNTEAFF,TGTGCCAGCGTATACAGGGGGAGGAACACTGAAGCTTTCTTT
TRBD1,NA,TRBV29-1,TRBJ1-6,CSVRQGNSPLHF,TGCAGCGTCAGACAGGGTAATTCACCCCTCCACTTT
TRBD2,once,TRBV29-1,TRBJ2-7,CSVTGLAFHEQYF,TGCAGCGTTACGGGACTAGCATTCCACGAGCAGTACTTC
NA,NA,TRBV2,TRBJ2-1,CASIGSSGNEQFF,TGTGCCAGCATAGGATCTTCGGGTAATGAGCAGTTCTTC
NA,once,TRBV27,TRBJ1-6,CASSPLQGMNSPLHF,TGTGCCAGCAGTCCCCTCCAGGGGATGAATTCACCCCTCCACTTT
NA,NA,TRBV7-9,TRBJ1-2,CASSSNQGNYGYTF,TGTGCCAGCAGCTCCAACCAGGGGAACTATGGCTACACCTTC
TRBD2,NA,TRBV30,TRBJ2-1,CACPRFGSGGNNEQFF,TGTGCCTGCCCCCGGTTCGGCTCGGGGGGGAACAATGAGCAGTTCTTC
TRBD1,once,TRBV5-1,TRBJ2-7,CASRWDRTYEQYF,TGCGCCAGCAGGTGGGACAGGACCTACGAGCAGTACTTC
NA,many,TRBV7-8,TRBJ2-1,CASSLRTGEQQFF,TGTGCCAGCAGCTTACGGACTGGCGAACAGCAGTTCTTC
TRBD1,once,TRBV11-2,TRBJ2-5,CASSPRQGLGETQYF,TGTGCCAGCAGCCCGAGACAGGGGTTAGGAGAGACCCAGTACTTC
NA,NA,TRBV13,TRBJ2-3,CASSFGVGATDTQYF,TGTGCCAGCAGCTTCGGGGTGGGGGCCACAGATACGCAGTATTTT
NA,NA,TRBV19,TRBJ2-5,CASRRGTSETQYF,TGTGCCAGCCGCAGGGGCACAAGCGAGACCCAGTACTTC
NA,NA,TRBV5-1,TRBJ2-7,CASSSISYEQYF,TGCGCCAGCAGCTCCATCTCCTACGAGCAGTACTTC
TRBD2,few,TRBV29-1,TRBJ2-3,CSVDTSGGLTDTQYF,TGCAGCGTTGACACTAGCGGGGGGTTAACAGATACGCAGTATTTT
NA,NA,TRBV30,TRBJ2-5,CAWSVPQGLGETQYF,TGTGCCTGGAGTGTCCCTCAGGGGCTGGGAGAGACCCAGTACTTC
NA,NA,TRBV20-1,TRBJ2-7,CSARVTYEQYF,TGCAGTGCCAGGGTAACCTACGAGCAGTACTTC
TRBD1,NA,TRBV29-1,TRBJ1-1,CSVGDRAATEAFF,TGCAGCGTTGGGGACAGGGCAGCCACTGAAGCTTTCTTT
NA,few,TRBV5-1,TRBJ1-2,CASRVQTKGDDGYTF,TGCGCCAGCAGAGTTCAGACAAAAGGGGATGATGGCTACACCTTC
NA,NA,TRBV7-2,TRBJ1-2,CASSLEPRPTGDGYTF,TGTGCCAGCAGCTTAGAACCCAGGCCAACTGGAGATGGCTACACCTTC